The rows below give T cell receptor beta chains drawn from one sample of a study of blood T cell repertoires in COVID-19. The assay was immunoSEQ multiplex PCR, and TCRdb's table has in-frame clones only and misses some. Of about 130,000 clones in the sample, approximately 85% were seen once. Material: peripheral blood. Receptors were obtained from a woman of 80 years or more with COVID-19, enrolled during active disease. CDR3s include the opening cysteine and the closing phenylalanine or tryptophan. A D gene is named only where the DNA matches it firmly. Only some rows state a clone size, as once, few, many or a class for expanded clones.

d_call	v_call	clone_size	j_call	cdr3_nt	cdr3_aa
TRBD2	TRBV9	-	TRBJ2-1	TGTGCCAGCAGCGTCACTATTAGCGGGGGAGACAATGAGCAGTTCTTC	CASSVTISGGDNEQFF
TRBD1	TRBV3-1/TRBV3-2	-	TRBJ1-2	TGTGCCAGCAGCCGGGGCCCCGGGACAGGCGGCTACACCTTC	CASSRGPGTGGYTF
TRBD1	TRBV15	-	TRBJ1-4	TGTGCCACCACCAGGGACAGGGCCGCAACTAATGAAAAACTGTTTTTT	CATTRDRAATNEKLFF
-	TRBV28	-	TRBJ1-2	TGTGCCAGTACCCAGGCGGCGGGCGGCTACACCTTC	CASTQAAGGYTF
TRBD2	TRBV3-1/TRBV3-2	-	TRBJ2-7	TGTGCCAGCAGCCAAGCCAGCGGGGACTACGAGCAGTACTTC	CASSQASGDYEQYF
TRBD2	TRBV19	-	TRBJ2-7	TGTGCCAGTAGTATAGGGACTAGCGGGAGGACCTACGAGCAGTACTTC	CASSIGTSGRTYEQYF
-	TRBV5-1	-	TRBJ2-5	TGCGCCAGCAGCTTCGACTACCTGGTAGAGACCCAGTACTTC	CASSFDYLVETQYF
-	TRBV7-7	-	TRBJ2-3	TGTGCTAGCAGCTTAGGACTGGGAGGTAGCACAGATACGCAGTATTTT	CASSLGLGGSTDTQYF
-	TRBV7-8	-	TRBJ2-7	TGTGCCAGCAGCTCCGCAGGGGGAGGCCACTACGAGCAGTACTTC	CASSSAGGGHYEQYF
TRBD2	TRBV5-1	once	TRBJ2-1	TGCGCCAGCACTACCGGGGAGGGATACTACAATGAGCAGTTCTTC	CASTTGEGYYNEQFF
-	TRBV27	-	TRBJ2-6	TGTGCCAGCAGTTTTTCTACTGGGGCCAACGTCCTGACTTTC	CASSFSTGANVLTF
TRBD2	TRBV4-1	-	TRBJ2-5	TGCGCCAGCAGCCTTACGGGACTAGCGGGAGTGGAGGAGACCCAGTACTTC	CASSLTGLAGVEETQYF
-	TRBV4-3	-	TRBJ2-1	TGCGCCAGCAGCCAAGATCGTTCCTCCTACAATGAGCAGTTCTTC	CASSQDRSSYNEQFF
TRBD2	TRBV18	-	TRBJ2-2	TGTGCCAGCTCACCCGCGGGACTAGCGGGAGGCACCGGGGAGCTGTTTTTT	CASSPAGLAGGTGELFF
TRBD2	TRBV6-5	-	TRBJ2-4	TGTGCCAGCCATGCAAAAAGCGGGAGGGACATTCAGTACTTC	CASHAKSGRDIQYF
TRBD2	TRBV15	-	TRBJ2-1	TGTGCCACCAGCAGAAAGCGGGACTCTAATGAGCAGTTCTTC	CATSRKRDSNEQFF
TRBD2	TRBV7-8	-	TRBJ2-3	TGTGCCAGCAGCCTAACTAGCGGGAGTGGCACAGATACGCAGTATTTT	CASSLTSGSGTDTQYF